The entry below describes one TCR beta chain. V shed 7 bases and J shed 9 bases, with 13 bases lying between them. Looked up from germline, CDR1 is MGHDK and CDR2 is SYGVNS. The CDR3 has 13 residues. The data were taken from a study of blood T cell repertoires in COVID-19. Study-level information: Sample material is recorded as cDNA or gDNA derived from T cells, B-cell-depleted T cells, or PBMCs.

The authors' processing: Amplification of reference gene primers was used by the study to estimate nucleated cell counts. Some clones are missing from TCRdb's copy, which holds only in-frame ones; the method was immunoSEQ multiplex PCR. From that table come the V and J calls and clone size; the DNA was used to work out D and trimming. The profile shows approximately 190,000 clones, roughly 82% of them singletons. The Seattle patients joined while their infection was active and were tracked longitudinally afterward. This sequence was found in a woman aged 60-75 years with COVID-19, enrolled during active disease. The chain joins TRBV25-1 to TRBJ1-6, with D hard to call. The sequenced material came from peripheral blood. Here the CDR3 reads CASNHDTVSPLHF. The DNA of the CDR3 is TGTGCCAGCAACCACGATACAGTTTCACCCCTCCACTTT.